This T cell receptor beta chain was identified in a study of neoadjuvant anti-PD-1 for oral cavity cancer (dated by TCRdb to the early 2020s). Regarding the study in general: Patients mostly received three to four biweekly doses of nivolumab at 3 mg/kg before curative-intent surgical resection. Under RECIST 1.1, a patient counted as a responder if showing complete response, partial response or stable disease, and as a non-responder if showing progression. For patients who did not progress, a fourth nivolumab dose was given around day 43, followed by definitive surgical resection on days 50-56. An approximately 30% response rate was observed in the parent correlative cohort, in which about a dozen patients were included. Study-wide findings and limitations: Only a few patients per response group were included in the TCR analyses, and larger cohorts for validation were called for by the authors. A higher pretreatment blood Treg/Th17 ratio correlated with both higher pretreatment blood TCRbeta clonality and lower post-treatment tumor TCRbeta clonality. After neoadjuvant nivolumab, non-responders showed significantly higher T cell clonality (Gini index) in PBMCs than responders did.

This clone was seen only a few times. Its antigen is currently not known. The input lacks base qualities; no much larger clone sits a single base away. In light of the paper, this sample's time point label describes: after neoadjuvant nivolumab, at surgical resection. None of the patients had received prior systemic or radiation treatment, and all were newly diagnosed with stage II-IVA oral cavity squamous cell carcinoma. Everyone in the cohort had locally advanced, HPV-negative oral cavity squamous cell carcinoma. No culture maintenance or expansion was done, as the peripheral blood mononuclear cells went straight to analysis. The samples were obtained from a longitudinal correlative study of a single-arm phase II trial testing neoadjuvant nivolumab in oral cavity squamous cell carcinoma. Subject-matched pre- and post-treatment PBMCs and tumors from three responders and three non-responders were subjected to genomic DNA-based TCRbeta sequencing. Peripheral blood mononuclear cells were collected before nivolumab treatment and again after treatment, at the time of surgery. The Maxwell RSC DNA from Cells kit was used to isolate genomic DNA from PBMCs.

For deep sequencing, PBMC libraries mostly used roughly 470 ng of input genomic DNA, with six replicates for each sample. The immunoSEQ hsTCRbeta kit was used to prepare TCRbeta libraries according to the manufacturer's instructions. The completed libraries were mixed into a single pool at 3 nM, then sequenced with an Illumina NovaSeq 6000 S4 flow cell. As for how the authors treated the data: The immunoSEQ Analyzer handled quality control and preprocessing of the raw data. The analysis was restricted to productive rearrangements, with each unique CDR3 amino acid sequence defining a clonotype. Repertoire clonality was estimated as the Gini-Simpson index, computed with the R package tcR. Student's t test was used to compare Gini indices, and Pearson correlation was used to assess associations with tumor size change. Held by TCRdb, this immuneACCESS table contains in-frame sequences only and omits some clones. Under half of the omission traces to an unresolved V gene where checked; the cause of the rest is unknown. From that table come the V and J calls and clone size; the DNA was used to work out D and trimming. This sample is represented by around 8,200 clones; approximately 61% of them were singletons. Over 3% of the sample rests with the top ten.

From the germline V gene, CDR1 is MNHNS and CDR2 is SASEGT. V is reduced by 4 bases and J by 3 bases, leaving a spacing of 16 bases between them. The CDR3 spans 16 residues, from the cysteine through the phenylalanine. The CDR3 DNA has 48 bases and is translated from base 1. The chain joins TRBV6-1 to TRBJ2-1, and possibly TRBD2, on 7 matching bases. The starting material was PBMCs, obtained after nivolumab (anti-PD-1) treatment. This TCR was recovered from a person aged 35-80 years with oral cavity squamous cell carcinoma. The nucleotides read TGTGCCAGCAGTGCCGTCGGCGGGGGACACTACAATGAGCAGTTCTTC. The resulting protein is CASSAVGGGHYNEQFF.